This T cell receptor beta chain is drawn from a study of Ad26.COV2.S vaccination and SARS-CoV-2 variants. Points from the study as a whole: Placebo recipients had lower spike-specific TCR breadth than vaccine recipients.

Profiling relied on immunoSEQ multiplex PCR, and the TCRdb table lists in-frame clones only, not all of them. The table has about 350,000 clones, around 89% seen once. This clone was seen a single time. Its antigen is not identified. Other DNA variants within this sample encode the same CDR3. The CDR3 length is 14 residues. J gave up 2 bases and V 4 bases, and 2 bases lay outside the gene matches. Germline CDR1 SGHNT, CDR2 YYREEE (reference sequence). Specified treatment: roughly 20 received Ad26.COV2.S at low or high dose, single or two shots; roughly 5 received placebo; per-sample allocation not given. Specimen acquisition occurred on day 63 following the initial vaccine or placebo injection. An Ad26 vector carrying the Wuhan-strain SARS-CoV-2 spike served as the vaccine.

This chain connects TRBV5-4 to TRBJ2-1, with 8 bases lining up with TRBD1. The starting material was peripheral blood, obtained in a trial of Ad26.COV2.S vaccine versus placebo. The clonotype comes from a person aged 18 to 65 who received the Ad26.COV2.S COVID-19 vaccine or a placebo. The CDR3: CASSLRGPYNEQFF. The CDR3 DNA follows: TGTGCCAGCAGCCTCAGGGGGCCCTACAATGAGCAGTTCTTC.